This TCR gamma chain was recovered during a study of Vδ1+ human thymocytes. Turning to this clone: What it binds is not known.

Sequences come from RNA converted to cDNA by reverse transcription. The CDR3 regions were amplified by multiplex PCR from V-gene primers to a constant-region primer. TCRdb re-called the multiplex PCR reads via CATT. The top ten clones hold roughly 2% of a sample with 9,500 to 13,000 gamma-chain clones, about 47% of them seen once. Study conclusions and caveats: In the thymus, TRG and TRD repertoires looked highly polyclonal with Gaussian CDR3 lengths.

The CDR3 spans 10 residues. Germline V gives CDR1 EGSTGY, CDR2 YDSYTSSV. Trimming at V came to 6 bases and at J to 4 bases, leaving 0 bases not matched to a gene. The sequencing input was Vdelta1+ gamma-delta thymocytes from the thymus. Regarding subset: FACS-sorted CD3+ TCRalphabeta- TCRVdelta1+ TCRVdelta2- thymocytes. This sequence originates from a boy in the first two years of life who had congenital heart surgery. The rearrangement uses TRGV4 and TRGJ1 or TRGJ2. This CDR3 reads CATWYYKKLF. In nucleotides, the CDR3 is TGTGCCACCTGGTATTATAAGAAACTCTTT.